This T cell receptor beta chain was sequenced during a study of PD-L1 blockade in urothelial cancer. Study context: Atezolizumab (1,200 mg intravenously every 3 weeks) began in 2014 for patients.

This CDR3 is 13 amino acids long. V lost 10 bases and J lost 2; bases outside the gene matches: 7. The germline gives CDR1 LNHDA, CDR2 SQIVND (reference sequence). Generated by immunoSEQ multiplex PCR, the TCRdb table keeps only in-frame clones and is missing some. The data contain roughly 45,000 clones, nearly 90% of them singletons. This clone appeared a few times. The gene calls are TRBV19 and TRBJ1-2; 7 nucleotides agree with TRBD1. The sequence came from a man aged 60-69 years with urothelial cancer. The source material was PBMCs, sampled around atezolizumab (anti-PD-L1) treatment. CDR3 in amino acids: CATKQGPNYGYTF. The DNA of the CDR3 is TGTGCCACCAAACAGGGGCCGAACTATGGCTACACCTTC.